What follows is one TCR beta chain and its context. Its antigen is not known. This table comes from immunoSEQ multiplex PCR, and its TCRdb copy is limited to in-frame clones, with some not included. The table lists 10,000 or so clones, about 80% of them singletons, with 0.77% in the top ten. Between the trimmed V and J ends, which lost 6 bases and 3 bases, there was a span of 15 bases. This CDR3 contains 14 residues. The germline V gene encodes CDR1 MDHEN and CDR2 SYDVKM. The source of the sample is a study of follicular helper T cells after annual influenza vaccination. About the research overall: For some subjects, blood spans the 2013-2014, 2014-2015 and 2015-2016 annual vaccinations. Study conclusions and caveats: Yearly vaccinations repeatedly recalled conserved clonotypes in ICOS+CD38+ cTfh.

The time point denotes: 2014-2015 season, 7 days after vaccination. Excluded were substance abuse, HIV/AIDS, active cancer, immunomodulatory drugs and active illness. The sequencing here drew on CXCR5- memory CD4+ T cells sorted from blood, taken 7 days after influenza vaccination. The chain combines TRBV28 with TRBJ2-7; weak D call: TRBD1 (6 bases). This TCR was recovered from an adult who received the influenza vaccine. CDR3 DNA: TGTGCCAGCAGAGAGCAGGGGCGAATCTACGAGCAGTACTTC. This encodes CASREQGRIYEQYF.